This entry lists 24 T cell receptor beta chains sequenced from one sample in a study of a mutant IDH1 vaccine in newly diagnosed glioma. Clones were sequenced by immunoSEQ multiplex PCR, and TCRdb holds only the in-frame ones, with some missing. This sample has 70,000 to 90,000 clones, with roughly 85% found just once. These receptors have no known antigen. The sample's time point: week 23, last vaccination. One vaccine dose held 300 ug of mutant IDH1 20-mer peptide and came with topical imiquimod. The sample consisted of PBMCs, taken from a glioma patient whose treatment included an IDH1 peptide vaccine. These receptors originate from a young man with glioma. Some clones in this sample may be carry-over from other donors' samples.

This clone was recorded only once. The gene calls are TRBV7-3 and TRBJ2-6; D is undetermined. The germline V and J ends were trimmed by 4 bases and 2 bases, with 6 bases remaining between them. Per germline, CDR1 SGHTA and CDR2 FQGTGA. CDR3 length equals 14 residues. CDR3 DNA sequence: TGTGCCAGCAGCTACTTAGCTGGGGCCAACGTCCTGACTTTC. Its protein product is CASSYLAGANVLTF.

The chain is built from TRBV28 and TRBJ2-4; D possibly matches TRBD1 or TRBD2 (5 bases each). The germline gives CDR1 MDHEN, CDR2 SYDVKM. The CDR3 is 15 residues long. V was pared by 3 bases and J by 7 bases, with 16 bases between. CDR3 sequence reads: CASSLIRGDRNIQYF. As DNA, the CDR3 is TGTGCCAGCAGTTTGATAAGAGGGGACCGGAACATTCAGTACTTC.

This chain joins TRBV7-8 and TRBJ2-3; D ambiguous. CDR3 length: 13 amino acids. The ends were cut back, 5 bases at V and 6 bases at J, with 12 bases in the middle. Per the germline V gene, CDR1 is SGHVS and CDR2 is FQNEAQ. CDR3 in DNA: TGTGCCAGCAGCCAGGCCCCAGCGGATACGCAGTATTTT. Translated: CASSQAPADTQYF.

The J gene is TRBJ2-1, the V gene TRBV28; TRBD2 matches 11 bases. Germline CDR1 and CDR2: MDHEN and SYDVKM. There are 15 residues in the CDR3. J gave up 3 bases and V 6 bases, and 4 bases lay outside the gene matches. CDR3 nucleotide sequence: TGTGCCAGCAGCGTCGGGACTAGCGGCTACAATGAGCAGTTCTTC. Amino acid sequence: CASSVGTSGYNEQFF.

J is TRBJ2-5 and V is TRBV9; D is perhaps TRBD2 (6 bases). The V gene lost 4 bases and the J gene lost 5 bases, with 12 bases spanning the gap. CDR1 is SGDLS, CDR2 YYNGEE, per germline. The CDR3 extends over 13 amino acids. CDR3 coding DNA: TGTGCCAGCAGCACCAGTGGGGGGGAGACCCAGTACTTC. Translation: CASSTSGGETQYF.

The chain links TRBV10-3 to TRBJ1-1; D is uncertain. Trimming took 0 bases from V and 1 from J, leaving 3 bases between them. This CDR3 region has 13 residues. Per germline, CDR1 ENHRY and CDR2 SYGVKD. CDR3 sequence (DNA): TGTGCCATCAGTGAGTCGCGGAACACTGAAGCTTTCTTT. This translates into CAISESRNTEAFF.

The chain uses TRBV27 and TRBJ1-4; D is unclear. This CDR3 comprises 17 residues. CDR1 MNHEY and CDR2 SMNVEV come from the germline V gene (reference sequence). Deletions cut 8 bases from V and 2 bases from J, with 21 bases between. CDR3 coding DNA: TGTGCCAGCTCTGGATGGGAGGGCCGGATTACTAATGAAAAACTGTTTTTT. Amino acids: CASSGWEGRITNEKLFF.

V is TRBV28 and J is TRBJ2-7; D ambiguous. V shed 4 bases and J shed 2 bases, with 6 bases lying between them. Germline loops: CDR1 MDHEN, CDR2 SYDVKM. This CDR3 has 12 residues. The DNA for the CDR3 is TGTGCCAGCAGTTCCCCGACCTACGAGCAGTACTTC. The encoded protein is CASSSPTYEQYF.

The genes are TRBV15 and TRBJ2-1; 13 bases align to TRBD2. The ends lost 2 bases at V and 7 bases at J; junction bases unmatched: 8. CDR1 LNHNV and CDR2 YYDKDF come from the germline V gene (reference sequence). The CDR3 contains 17 residues. CDR3 DNA: TGTGCCACCAGCAGAATCAGGACTAGCGGGAGAATGAATGAGCAGTTCTTC. Translated, it gives CATSRIRTSGRMNEQFF.

The chain has TRBV4-1 and TRBJ2-1, with TRBD1 as a possible D gene (5 bases). Germline-derived CDR1 and CDR2 are MGHRA and YSYEKL. The CDR3 loop spans 14 amino acids. V lost 2 bases and J lost 7, with 12 bases in between. CDR3 nucleotides: TGCGCCAGCAGCCAACGTCAAAGGGGTAATGAGCAGTTCTTC. Residues: CASSQRQRGNEQFF.

The CDR3 region is CASSLAGWDEQYF. The CDR3 bases are TGCGCCAGCAGCTTGGCGGGCTGGGACGAGCAGTACTTC. The V call is TRBV5-1, the J call TRBJ2-7; D gene uncertain. The CDR3 has 13 amino acids. The V gene lost 0 bases and the J gene lost 5 bases, with 9 bases spanning the gap. Germline assignment: CDR1 SGHRS and CDR2 YFSETQ.

This clone turned up a few times. The chain links TRBV6-5 to TRBJ1-1; D may be TRBD1 (6 bases). Deletions cut 8 bases from V and 10 bases from J, with 17 bases between. Looked up from germline, CDR1 is MNHEY and CDR2 is SVGAGI. The CDR3 is 12 amino acids. CDR3 DNA sequence: TGTGCCAGCGGTAAACAGGGATCGGCAGCTTTCTTT. Translated, it gives CASGKQGSAAFF.

This chain connects TRBV6-5 to TRBJ2-3, with 13 bases identical to TRBD2. The CDR3 length is 14 residues. From germline, CDR1 is MNHEY and CDR2 SVGAGI. The J segment lost 7 bases and the V segment lost 5 bases, leaving 3 bases of the junction unmatched. The CDR3 loop reads CASSPLAGGHTQYF. The CDR3, as DNA: TGTGCCAGCAGTCCACTAGCGGGAGGGCATACGCAGTATTTT.

The chain carries TRBV7-2 and TRBJ2-1; the D gene is possibly TRBD2 (5 bases). The CDR3 runs 15 residues. Germline CDR1 SGHTA, CDR2 FQGNSA. The ends were cut back, 0 bases at V and 4 bases at J, with 10 bases in the middle. CDR3 amino acids: CASSLAGALYNEQFF. Written as DNA, the CDR3 is TGTGCCAGCAGCTTAGCGGGAGCGCTATACAATGAGCAGTTCTTC.

The CDR3 loop reads CASSPWEGSTNEKLFF. The CDR3 DNA is TGTGCCAGCAGCCCCTGGGAGGGCTCAACTAATGAAAAACTGTTTTTT. The chain joins TRBV11-2 to TRBJ1-4; D remains unclear. The CDR3 is 16 amino acids. V was shortened by 5 bases and J by 0 bases, with 13 bases between the two germline ends. Germline CDR1 reads SGHAT; CDR2 reads FQNNGV.

This clone appeared a single time. This chain links TRBV4-1 with TRBJ1-1; D uncertain. CDR1 and CDR2 (germline): MGHRA, YSYEKL. CDR3 length equals 13 residues. Between the trimmed V and J ends, which lost 6 bases and 5 bases, there was a span of 13 bases. CDR3 sequence: CASSPWTATEAFF. The CDR3 nucleotides are TGCGCCAGCAGTCCTTGGACTGCAACTGAAGCTTTCTTT.

This sequence joins TRBV7-2 and TRBJ1-1; 7 nucleotides align to TRBD1. CDR1 and CDR2 from the germline V gene are SGHTA and FQGNSA. Losses at the gene ends were 3 bases for V and 4 bases for J; bases not matched to a gene: 2. The CDR3 has 13 amino acids. The chain's CDR3 is CASSFRQGTEAFF. Written as DNA, the CDR3 is TGTGCCAGCAGCTTTAGACAGGGCACTGAAGCTTTCTTT.

This rearrangement joins TRBV28 to TRBJ2-7; possibly TRBD1 or TRBD2 for D (5 bases each). Germline CDR1 and CDR2: MDHEN and SYDVKM. The V and J ends lost 0 bases and 2 bases respectively, with 14 bases between them. CDR3 length equals 16 residues. The CDR3 spells CASSLWRGEGTYEQYF. For the CDR3, the DNA is TGTGCCAGCAGTTTATGGAGGGGAGAGGGGACCTACGAGCAGTACTTC.

The chain employs TRBV27 and TRBJ1-2, with D unresolved. From germline, CDR1 is MNHEY and CDR2 SMNVEV (reference sequence). V lost 4 bases, J lost 7 bases, and 13 bases lay in between. The CDR3 sequence is 13 residues long. DNA for the CDR3: TGTGCCAGCAGTTCCCGCAACCTGCGTGGCTACACCTTC. Translated: CASSSRNLRGYTF.

This clone was seen a single time. This chain joins TRBV7-8 and TRBJ2-7, with 7 bases lining up with TRBD1. This CDR3 is built from 17 residues. The germline V gene encodes CDR1 SGHVS and CDR2 FQNEAQ. After removal of 4 bases from V and 3 bases from J, the junction contained 15 bases not matched to a gene. The CDR3 sequence is CASSWNWLGQENYEQYF. CDR3 nucleotides: TGTGCCAGCAGCTGGAACTGGCTAGGACAGGAAAACTACGAGCAGTACTTC.

The chain joins TRBV5-6 to TRBJ2-6; D is undetermined. V lost 1 base, J lost 2 bases, and 16 bases lay in between. From germline, CDR1 is SGHDT and CDR2 YYEEEE. This CDR3 has 18 residues. The CDR3 protein is CASSLTGATRPGANVLTF. CDR3 sequence (DNA): TGTGCCAGCAGCTTGACGGGCGCTACCCGACCTGGGGCCAACGTCCTGACTTTC.

This clone has just a few counts. The chain has TRBV29-1 and TRBJ2-3; TRBD2 aligns across 13 bases. Losses at the gene ends were 8 bases for V and 1 base for J; bases not matched to a gene: 6. The germline V gene has CDR1 SQVTM and CDR2 ANQGSEA. The CDR3 is 15 residues long. CDR3 region: CSLYGLAGGTDTQYF. The DNA for the CDR3 is TGCAGCCTGTACGGACTAGCGGGGGGCACAGATACGCAGTATTTT.

The CDR3 sequence is CASKRAMDTEAFF. DNA for the CDR3: TGTGCCAGCAAGAGGGCCATGGACACTGAAGCTTTCTTT. This chain joins TRBV14 and TRBJ1-1; D gene uncertain. The CDR3 length is 13 residues. CDR1 and CDR2 (germline): SGHDN, FVKESK. V dropped 7 bases and J dropped 3 bases, with 12 bases sitting between them.

The chain couples TRBV5-6 to TRBJ2-1, with 11 bases that match TRBD1. The V gene end was trimmed by 1 base and the J gene end by 10 bases; junction bases not matched to a gene: 7. The CDR3 consists of 15 residues. The germline gives CDR1 SGHDT, CDR2 YYEEEE. The CDR3 DNA sequence: TGTGCCAGCAGCTTGTCTGGACAGGGGGCCTGGGAGCAGTTCTTC. Translating gives CASSLSGQGAWEQFF. Full variable domain (missing parts from reference TRBV5-6 and TRBJ2-1): DAGVTQSPTHLIKTRGQQVTLRCSPKSGHDTVSWYQQALGQGPQFIFQYYEEEERQRGNFPDRFSGHQFPNYSSELNVNALLLGDSALYLCASSLSGQGAWEQFFGPGTRLTVL.